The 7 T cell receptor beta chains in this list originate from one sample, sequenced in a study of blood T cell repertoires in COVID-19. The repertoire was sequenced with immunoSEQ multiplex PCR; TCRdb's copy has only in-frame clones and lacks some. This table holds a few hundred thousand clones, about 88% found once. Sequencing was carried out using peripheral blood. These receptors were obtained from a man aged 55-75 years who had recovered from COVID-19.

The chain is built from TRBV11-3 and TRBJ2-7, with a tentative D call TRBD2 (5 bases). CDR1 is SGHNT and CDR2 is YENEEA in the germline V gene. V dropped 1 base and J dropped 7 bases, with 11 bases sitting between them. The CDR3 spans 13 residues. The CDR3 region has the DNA TGTGCCAGCAGCTTAGTGAGGTCGGGGGAGCAGTACTTC. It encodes CASSLVRSGEQYF. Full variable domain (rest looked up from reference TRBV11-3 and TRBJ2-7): EAGVVQSPRYKIIEKKQPVAFWCNPISGHNTLYWYLQNLGQGPELLIRYENEEAVDDSQLPKDRFSAERLKGVDSTLKIQPAELGDSAVYLCASSLVRSGEQYFGPGTRLTVT.

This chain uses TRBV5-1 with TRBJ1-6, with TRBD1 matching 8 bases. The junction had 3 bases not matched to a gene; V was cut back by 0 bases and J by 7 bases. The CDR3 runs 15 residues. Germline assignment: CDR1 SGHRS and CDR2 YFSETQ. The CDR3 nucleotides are TGCGCCAGCAGCTTGGTGACAGGGGAAAATTCACCCCTCCACTTT. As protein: CASSLVTGENSPLHF.

The CDR3 DNA is TGTGCCAGCAGCCAAAACAGGGGGCGAGAGACCCAGTACTTC. This codes for CASSQNRGRETQYF. This chain links TRBV3-1 (or the pseudogene TRBV3-2) with TRBJ2-5; 9 nucleotides match TRBD1. Per the germline V gene, CDR1 is LGHDT and CDR2 is YNNKEL (reference sequence). This CDR3 contains 14 residues. J was trimmed by 4 bases and V by 2 bases; bases with no gene match: 2.

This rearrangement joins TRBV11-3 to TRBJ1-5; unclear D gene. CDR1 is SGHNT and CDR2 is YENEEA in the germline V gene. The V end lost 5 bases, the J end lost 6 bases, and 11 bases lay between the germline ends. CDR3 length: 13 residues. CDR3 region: CASSRGGFQPQHF. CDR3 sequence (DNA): TGTGCCAGCAGCCGCGGCGGCTTTCAGCCCCAGCATTTT.

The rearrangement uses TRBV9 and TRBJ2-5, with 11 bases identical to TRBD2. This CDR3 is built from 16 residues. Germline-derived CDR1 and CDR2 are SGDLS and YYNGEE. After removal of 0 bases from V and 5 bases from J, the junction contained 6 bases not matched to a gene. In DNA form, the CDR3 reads TGTGCCAGCAGCGTAGGCACTAGCGGGGGTTGGGAGACCCAGTACTTC. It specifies CASSVGTSGGWETQYF. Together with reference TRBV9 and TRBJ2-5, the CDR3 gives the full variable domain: DSGVTQTPKHLITATGQRVTLRCSPRSGDLSVYWYQQSLDQGLQFLIQYYNGEERAKGNILERFSAQQFPDLHSELNLSSLELGDSALYFCASSVGTSGGWETQYFGPGTRLLVL.

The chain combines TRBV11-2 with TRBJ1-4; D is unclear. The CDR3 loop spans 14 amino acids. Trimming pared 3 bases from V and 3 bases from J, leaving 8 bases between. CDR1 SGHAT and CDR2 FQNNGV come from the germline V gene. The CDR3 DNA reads TGTGCCAGCAGCTTCAGAACGTCTAATGAAAAACTGTTTTTT. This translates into CASSFRTSNEKLFF.

For the CDR3, the DNA is TGCGCCAGCAGTGACGGGCTAGCGGGGCCGTACGAGCAGTACTTC. This sequence encodes CASSDGLAGPYEQYF. The rearrangement uses TRBV10-2 and TRBJ2-7; the match to TRBD2 covers 9 bases. The CDR3 totals 15 residues. With 3 bases clipped from V and 4 bases from J, the junction kept 7 bases outside the gene matches. The V gene's germline CDR1 is WSHSY and CDR2 SAAADI.